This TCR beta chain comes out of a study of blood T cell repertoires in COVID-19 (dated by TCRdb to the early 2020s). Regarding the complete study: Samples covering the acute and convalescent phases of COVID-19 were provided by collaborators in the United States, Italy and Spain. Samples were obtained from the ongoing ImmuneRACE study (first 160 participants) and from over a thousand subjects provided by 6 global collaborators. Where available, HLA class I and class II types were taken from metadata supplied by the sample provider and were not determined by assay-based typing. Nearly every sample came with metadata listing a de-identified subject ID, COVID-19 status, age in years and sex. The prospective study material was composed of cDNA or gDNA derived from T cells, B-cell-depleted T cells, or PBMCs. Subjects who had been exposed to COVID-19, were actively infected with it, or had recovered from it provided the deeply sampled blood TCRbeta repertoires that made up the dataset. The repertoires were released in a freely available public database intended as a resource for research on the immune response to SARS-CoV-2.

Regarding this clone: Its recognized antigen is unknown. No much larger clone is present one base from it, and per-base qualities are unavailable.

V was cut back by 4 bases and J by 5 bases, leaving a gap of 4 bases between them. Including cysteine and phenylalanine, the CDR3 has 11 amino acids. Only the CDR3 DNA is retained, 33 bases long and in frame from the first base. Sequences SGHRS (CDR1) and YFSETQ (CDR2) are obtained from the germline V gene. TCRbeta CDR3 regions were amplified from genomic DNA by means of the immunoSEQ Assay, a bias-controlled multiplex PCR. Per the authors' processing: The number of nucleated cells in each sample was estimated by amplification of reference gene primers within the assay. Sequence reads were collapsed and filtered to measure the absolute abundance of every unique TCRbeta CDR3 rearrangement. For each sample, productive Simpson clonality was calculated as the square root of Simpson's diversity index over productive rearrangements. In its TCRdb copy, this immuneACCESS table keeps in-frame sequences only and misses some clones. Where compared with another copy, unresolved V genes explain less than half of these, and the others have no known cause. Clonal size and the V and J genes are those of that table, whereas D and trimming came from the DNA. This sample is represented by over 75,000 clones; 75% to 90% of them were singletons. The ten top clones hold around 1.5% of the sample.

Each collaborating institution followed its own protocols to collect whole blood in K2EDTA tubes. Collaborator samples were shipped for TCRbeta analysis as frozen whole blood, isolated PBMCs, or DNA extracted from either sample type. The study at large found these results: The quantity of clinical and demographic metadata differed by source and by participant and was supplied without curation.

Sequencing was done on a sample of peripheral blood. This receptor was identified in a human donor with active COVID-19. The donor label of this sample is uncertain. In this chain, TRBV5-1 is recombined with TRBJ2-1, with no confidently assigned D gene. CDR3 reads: CASSQNNEQFF. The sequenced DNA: TGCGCCAGCAGCCAGAACAATGAGCAGTTCTTC.